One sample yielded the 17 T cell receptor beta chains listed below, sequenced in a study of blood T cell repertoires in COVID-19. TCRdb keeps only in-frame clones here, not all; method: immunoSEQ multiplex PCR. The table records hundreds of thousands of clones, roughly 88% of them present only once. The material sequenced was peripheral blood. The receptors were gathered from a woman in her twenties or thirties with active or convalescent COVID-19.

The CDR3 protein is CASRTGVEQYF. The CDR3 nucleotides are TGTGCCAGCAGGACAGGGGTCGAGCAGTACTTC. The chain couples TRBV6-5 to TRBJ2-7; 8 bases fit TRBD1. The CDR3 loop spans 11 amino acids. CDR1 is MNHEY and CDR2 is SVGAGI in the germline V gene. Trimming took 6 bases from V and 6 from J; bases not matched to a gene: 1.

DNA for the CDR3: TGTGCCAGCAGCTTCAGGGGCACTGAAGCTTTCTTT. Translating it yields CASSFRGTEAFF. This chain links TRBV5-6 with TRBJ1-1; D is possibly TRBD1 (6 bases). The CDR3 consists of 12 residues. CDR1 and CDR2 (germline): SGHDT, YYEEEE. Trimming removed 2 bases at V and 4 bases at J, with 6 bases between.

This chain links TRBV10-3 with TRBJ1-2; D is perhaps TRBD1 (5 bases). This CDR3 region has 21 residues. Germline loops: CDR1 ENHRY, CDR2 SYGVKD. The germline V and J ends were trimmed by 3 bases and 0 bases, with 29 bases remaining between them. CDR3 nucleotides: TGTGCCATCAGTGAAACCCCTTACCGGGGGGGGAGAACGGGCCCTAACTATGGCTACACCTTC. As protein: CAISETPYRGGRTGPNYGYTF.

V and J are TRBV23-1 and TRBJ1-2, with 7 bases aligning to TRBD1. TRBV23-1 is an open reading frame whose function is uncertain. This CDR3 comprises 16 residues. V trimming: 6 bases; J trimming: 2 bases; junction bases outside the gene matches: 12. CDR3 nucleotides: TGCGCCAGCAGGCCACCGGGACAGCGACCCAACTATGGCTACACCTTC. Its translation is CASRPPGQRPNYGYTF.

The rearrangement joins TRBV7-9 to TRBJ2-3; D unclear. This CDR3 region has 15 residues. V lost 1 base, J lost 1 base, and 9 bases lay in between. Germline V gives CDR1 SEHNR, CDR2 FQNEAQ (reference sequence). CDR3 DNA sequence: TGTGCCAGCAGCTTAGTCGTTTCAGGCACAGATACGCAGTATTTT. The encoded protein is CASSLVVSGTDTQYF. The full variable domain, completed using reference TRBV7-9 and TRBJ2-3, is DTGVSQNPRHKITKRGQNVTFRCDPISEHNRLYWYRQTLGQGPEFLTYFQNEAQLEKSRLLSDRFSAERPKGSFSTLEIQRTEQGDSAMYLCASSLVVSGTDTQYFGPGTRLTVL.

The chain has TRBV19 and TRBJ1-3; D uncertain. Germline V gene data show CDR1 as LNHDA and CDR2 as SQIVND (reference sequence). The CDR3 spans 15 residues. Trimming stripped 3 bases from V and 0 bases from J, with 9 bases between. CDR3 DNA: TGTGCCAGTAGTATTTCGCGGAACTCTGGAAACACCATATATTTT. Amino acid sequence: CASSISRNSGNTIYF.

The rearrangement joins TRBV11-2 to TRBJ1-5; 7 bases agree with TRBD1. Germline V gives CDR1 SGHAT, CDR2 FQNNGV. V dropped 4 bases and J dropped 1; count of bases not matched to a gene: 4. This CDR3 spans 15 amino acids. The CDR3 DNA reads TGTGCCAGCAGCTCCGGGACAGTGAGCAATCAGCCCCAGCATTTT. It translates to CASSSGTVSNQPQHF.

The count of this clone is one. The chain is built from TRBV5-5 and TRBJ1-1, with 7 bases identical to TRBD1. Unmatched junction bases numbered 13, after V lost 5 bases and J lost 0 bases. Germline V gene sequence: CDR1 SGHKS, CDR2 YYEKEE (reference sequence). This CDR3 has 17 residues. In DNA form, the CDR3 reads TGTGCCAGCAGTTTCAAGTCGCCGGACAGGCTGAACACTGAAGCTTTCTTT. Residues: CASSFKSPDRLNTEAFF.

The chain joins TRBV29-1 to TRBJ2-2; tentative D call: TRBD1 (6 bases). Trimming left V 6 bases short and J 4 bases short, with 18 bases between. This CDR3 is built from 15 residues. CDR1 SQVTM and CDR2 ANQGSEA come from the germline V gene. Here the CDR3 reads CSVVTGMVGTGELFF. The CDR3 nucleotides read TGCAGCGTCGTTACAGGGATGGTCGGCACCGGGGAGCTGTTTTTT.

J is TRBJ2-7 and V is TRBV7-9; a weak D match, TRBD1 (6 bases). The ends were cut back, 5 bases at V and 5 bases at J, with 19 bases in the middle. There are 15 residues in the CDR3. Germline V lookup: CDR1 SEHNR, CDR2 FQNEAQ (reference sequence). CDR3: CASSHPGTINNEQYF. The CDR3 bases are TGTGCCAGCAGCCACCCCGGGACAATAAACAACGAGCAGTACTTC.

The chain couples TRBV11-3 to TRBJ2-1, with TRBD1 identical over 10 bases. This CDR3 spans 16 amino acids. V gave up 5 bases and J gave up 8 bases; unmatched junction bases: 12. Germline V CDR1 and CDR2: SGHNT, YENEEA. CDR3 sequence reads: CASSARRGQGGDEQFF. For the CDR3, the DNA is TGTGCCAGCAGCGCCCGACGAGGACAGGGGGGGGATGAGCAGTTCTTC.

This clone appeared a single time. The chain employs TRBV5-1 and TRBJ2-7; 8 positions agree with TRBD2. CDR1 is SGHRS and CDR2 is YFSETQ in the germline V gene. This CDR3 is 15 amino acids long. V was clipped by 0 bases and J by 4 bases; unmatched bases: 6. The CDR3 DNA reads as TGCGCCAGCAGCTTGGCCGGGACTAGAGGTTACGAGCAGTACTTC. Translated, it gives CASSLAGTRGYEQYF.

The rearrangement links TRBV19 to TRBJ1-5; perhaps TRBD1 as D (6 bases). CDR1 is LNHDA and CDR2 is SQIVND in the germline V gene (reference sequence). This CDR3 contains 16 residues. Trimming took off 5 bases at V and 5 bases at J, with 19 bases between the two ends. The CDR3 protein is CASSEKGGGLHQPQHF. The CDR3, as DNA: TGTGCCAGTAGTGAAAAAGGGGGGGGGCTACATCAGCCCCAGCATTTT.

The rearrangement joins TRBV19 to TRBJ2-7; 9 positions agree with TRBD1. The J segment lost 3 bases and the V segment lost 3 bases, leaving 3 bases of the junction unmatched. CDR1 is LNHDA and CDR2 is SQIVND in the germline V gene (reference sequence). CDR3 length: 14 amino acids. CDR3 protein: CASSIGQGIYEQYF. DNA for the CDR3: TGTGCCAGTAGTATCGGACAGGGGATCTACGAGCAGTACTTC.

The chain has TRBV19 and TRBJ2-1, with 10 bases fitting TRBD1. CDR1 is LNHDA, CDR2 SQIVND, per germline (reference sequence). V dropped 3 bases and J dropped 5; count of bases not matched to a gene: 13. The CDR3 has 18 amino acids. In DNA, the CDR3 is TGTGCCAGTAGTATCCTCCGGGACAGGGGTTCTTTCGACAATGAGCAGTTCTTC. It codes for CASSILRDRGSFDNEQFF.

The chain's CDR3 is CASSTRRTGFDYGYTF. The CDR3 region has the DNA TGTGCCAGTAGTACCAGGCGTACAGGGTTCGACTATGGCTACACCTTC. This chain connects TRBV19 to TRBJ1-2, with D perhaps TRBD1 (6 bases). From germline, CDR1 is LNHDA and CDR2 SQIVND (reference sequence). The CDR3 spans 16 residues. The V end was cut by 4 bases, the J end by 3 bases, with 18 bases between.

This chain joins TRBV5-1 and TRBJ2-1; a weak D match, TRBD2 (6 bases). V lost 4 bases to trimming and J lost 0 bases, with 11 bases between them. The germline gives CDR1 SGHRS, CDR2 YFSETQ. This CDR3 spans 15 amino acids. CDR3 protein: CASSNSGSSYNEQFF. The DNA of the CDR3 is TGCGCCAGCAGCAATAGCGGAAGCTCCTACAATGAGCAGTTCTTC.